This TCR beta chain stems from a study of beta chain features in type 1 diabetes. Since all of the isolated RNA was reverse transcribed, expressed TCRB transcripts were what got sequenced. Sequencing used immunoSEQ multiplex PCR; TCRdb keeps in-frame clones, though not all of them. The sample lists around 430,000 clones, 25% to 35% occurring once. Trimming cost V 2 bases and J 8 bases; bases outside gene matches: 2. The CDR3 extends over 14 amino acids. Looked up from germline, CDR1 is MGHDK and CDR2 is SYGVNS. V is TRBV25-1 and J is TRBJ1-4, with 10 nucleotides matching TRBD1. This TCR derives from a man between 18 and 29 years old in good health. Material: naive CD4+ T cells from blood. CDR3: CASSEDRGREKLFF. The CDR3 DNA is TGTGCCAGCAGTGAAGACAGGGGGCGCGAAAAACTGTTTTTT.